This T cell receptor (beta chain) was captured by sequencing in a study of monozygotic twins with inflammatory bowel disease (dated by TCRdb to between 2017 and 2020). For the study in its entirety: A total of approximately 28 monozygotic twin pairs were included in the full study, comprising nine German pairs (four IBD-concordant, five IBD-discordant) and 19 IBD-discordant Danish pairs. The search for disease-associated traits relied mainly on comparing, within discordant pairs, IBD patients with their genetically identical healthy co-twins. Each individual had, on average, about 151 000 unique TCRalpha sequences and 181 000 unique TCRbeta sequences available for analysis. What the work shows at the level of the full study, not this receptor alone: Concordant and discordant twins showed no difference in repertoire similarity, possibly because of limited statistical power. The results gave no support for a single strong signal or clonotype linked to IBD. Background noise and inter-individual variability may have been introduced into the repertoires by the differing immunosuppressive treatments among patients. Compared with healthy twins, IBD patients had fewer clonotypes in common with other individuals, a difference most pronounced in patients showing signs of disease activity. IBD patients had lower TCRbeta repertoire diversity, measured by the inverse Simpson index, than their healthy co-twins. The analysis was unable to tell apart different T cell subtypes.

A roughly 2.6 ml peripheral blood sample was drawn into PAXgene tubes per donor and stored at -80°C. Without T cell sorting, total RNA was isolated from whole blood using the PAXgene blood miRNA kit on an automated QIAcube. Peripheral blood from monozygotic twin pairs concordant or discordant for inflammatory bowel disease was subjected to deep TCRalpha and TCRbeta repertoire profiling with unique molecular barcoding. Smoking habits were recorded for all twin pairs, with individuals classified as current, former or never smokers. Libraries were constructed by 5' RACE. For each TCR library, 3,500 to 4,000 ng of total RNA was used. cDNA was synthesized with SMARTScribe reverse transcriptase in eight separate reactions per sample. During cDNA synthesis, template switching introduced unique molecular identifiers that contained a 6-nucleotide sample barcode. TCRalpha and TCRbeta cDNA was amplified in two nested PCRs of around 15 and 9 cycles, and bead purification was carried out after each PCR. Before amplification, cDNA was treated with uracil DNA-glycosylase and purified using the QIAquick PCR purification kit. The second PCR was the step at which Illumina TruSeq-compatible adapters and sample-specific barcodes were added. TapeStation and Qubit were used to check library quality and concentration, and 4.5 to 6 ng of each library was pooled. Sequencing of pooled libraries was carried out on an Illumina HiSeq2500 single-index Rapid Run using 2 x 100 bp reads and custom sequencing primers. Turning to the authors' computational methods: UMI-based consensus assembly with MiGEC version 1.2.6 was used to correct PCR and sequencing errors. V(D)J alignment, clonotype assembly and CDR3 extraction were performed with MiXCR version 2.1.1. Gene usage, clonotype sharing and MAIT/NKT TCR abundance were normalised by analysing the top 1000, 10 000 and 20 000 clonotypes per sample. Diversity was computed as the inverse Simpson index with the vegan R package after downsampling to 27 000 UMIs. Paired Mann-Whitney U tests on discordant twin pairs were used, with Benjamini-Hochberg multiple-testing correction. Based on TCRdb reprocessing of the reads, there is one entry per CDR3 protein sequence, and DNA is missing. TCRdb assigned the V and J calls; the authors' analysis was not used. This sample's records show over 200,000 distinct CDR3 sequences. The ten biggest clones cover roughly 7.1% of the sample.

Measured from the cysteine to the phenylalanine, the CDR3 is 16 residues long. The DNA is unrecorded. CDR1 and CDR2, looked up from the germline V gene, are SGHVS and FQNEAQ. About this clonotype itself: No cognate antigen has been identified for it.

The source is a human donor with ulcerative colitis or Crohn's disease, or a healthy co-twin of an affected twin (not recorded which). Sequenced sample: blood. The V and J segments used are TRBV7-8 and TRBJ2-5; the D gene TCRdb calls, TRBD1, cannot be checked with no DNA. CDR3 sequence: CASSSRGAGLQETQYF. The CDR3, completed at both ends by the reference TRBV7-8 and TRBJ2-5 genes, gives the full variable domain GAGVSQSPRYKVAKRGQDVALRCDPISGHVSLFWYQQALGQGPEFLTYFQNEAQLDKSGLPSDRFFAERPEGSVSTLKIQRTQQEDSAVYLCASSSRGAGLQETQYFGPGTRLLVL.